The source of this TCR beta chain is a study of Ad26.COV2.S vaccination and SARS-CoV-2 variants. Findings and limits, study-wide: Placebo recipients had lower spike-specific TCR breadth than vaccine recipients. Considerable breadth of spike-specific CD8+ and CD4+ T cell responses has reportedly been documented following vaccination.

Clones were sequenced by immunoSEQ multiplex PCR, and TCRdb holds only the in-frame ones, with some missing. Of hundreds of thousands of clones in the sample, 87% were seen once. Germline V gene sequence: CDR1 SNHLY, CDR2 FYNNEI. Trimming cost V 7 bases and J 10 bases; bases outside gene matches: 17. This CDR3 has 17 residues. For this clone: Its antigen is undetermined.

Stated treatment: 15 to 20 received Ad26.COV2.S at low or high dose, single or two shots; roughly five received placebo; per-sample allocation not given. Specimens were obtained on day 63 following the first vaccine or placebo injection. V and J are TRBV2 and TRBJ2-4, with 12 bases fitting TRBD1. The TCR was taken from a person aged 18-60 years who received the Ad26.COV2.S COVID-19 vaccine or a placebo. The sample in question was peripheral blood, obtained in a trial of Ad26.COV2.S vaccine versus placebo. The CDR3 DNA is TGTGCCAGCACCTCAGGGAGGGGACAGGGGGCGAGGGGGATTCAGTACTTC. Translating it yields CASTSGRGQGARGIQYF.